What follows are 29 T cell receptor beta chains derived from one specimen sequenced in a study of CD8+ T cells in alopecia areata. Treatment specified: oral pan-JAK inhibitor, 5-10 mg twice daily. cDNA reverse transcribed from extracted RNA served as the sequencing template. Using immunoSEQ multiplex PCR, the repertoire was profiled, and TCRdb retains in-frame clones only, with some absent. The sample shows about 76,000 clones, approximately 29% of them seen only once. The sequences come from CD8+ T cells sorted from blood, collected at week 4, from a patient treated with tofacitinib. These receptors were taken from a human donor with alopecia areata.

This clone was seen a few times. The chain links TRBV29-1 to TRBJ2-1, with 16 nucleotides matching TRBD2. This CDR3 has 17 amino acids. Germline CDR1 reads SQVTM; CDR2 reads ANQGSEA. Germline trimming cut 4 bases from V and 2 bases from J; bases unmatched to any gene: 5. CDR3 sequence: CSVVGLAGGPAYNEQFF. In nucleotides, the CDR3 is TGCAGCGTTGTGGGACTAGCGGGAGGGCCGGCCTACAATGAGCAGTTCTTC.

This clone was detected once. The chain couples TRBV30 to TRBJ1-5, with 10 bases that match TRBD1. The trim removed 1 base at V and 6 bases at J, leaving 3 bases unmatched. Looked up from germline, CDR1 is GTSNPN and CDR2 is SVGIG (reference sequence). CDR3 length: 14 residues. Written as DNA, the CDR3 is TGTGCCTGGAGTGGACAGGGGGCAGTTCAGCCCCAGCATTTT. This codes for CAWSGQGAVQPQHF.

This clone was detected a few times. The chain employs TRBV27 and TRBJ2-3; D might be TRBD2 (5 bases). This CDR3 is 12 amino acids long. V was trimmed by 5 bases and J by 4 bases, leaving 7 bases between them. The germline gives CDR1 MNHEY, CDR2 SMNVEV (reference sequence). CDR3: CASSTGSDTQYF. The CDR3 coding sequence is TGTGCCAGCAGTACGGGGTCAGATACGCAGTATTTT.

This clone appeared a few times. The chain is built from TRBV9 and TRBJ2-7; D is perhaps TRBD1 or TRBD2 (6 bases each). CDR1 SGDLS and CDR2 YYNGEE come from the germline V gene. The CDR3 totals 15 residues. Trimming removed 0 bases from V and 0 bases from J, with 10 bases in between. The CDR3 region has the DNA TGTGCCAGCAGCGTAGGGGGGGCCCACTCCTACGAGCAGTACTTC. Translation gives CASSVGGAHSYEQYF.

The chain carries TRBV29-1 and TRBJ2-5; D not resolved. Germline V gene sequence: CDR1 SQVTM, CDR2 ANQGSEA. This CDR3 has 13 residues. The ends were cut back, 4 bases at V and 4 bases at J, with 13 bases in the middle. The chain's CDR3 is CSVASTGSETQYF. The CDR3 DNA sequence: TGCAGCGTTGCCTCAACGGGTTCAGAGACCCAGTACTTC.

By its share, this clone is medium-sized. The gene calls are TRBV29-1 and TRBJ2-7, with 10 bases lining up with TRBD1. Germline V gene lookup returns CDR1 SQVTM and CDR2 ANQGSEA. Losses at the gene ends were 3 bases for V and 6 bases for J; bases not matched to a gene: 5. The CDR3 consists of 13 residues. CDR3 region: CSVDGTGVGEQYF. The CDR3 DNA sequence: TGCAGCGTTGACGGGACAGGGGTGGGCGAGCAGTACTTC.

This chain joins TRBV5-6 and TRBJ2-5; D remains unclear. The V gene's germline CDR1 is SGHDT and CDR2 YYEEEE. The CDR3 is 11 amino acids. Trimming pared 4 bases from V and 5 bases from J, leaving 6 bases between. The CDR3 DNA follows: TGTGCCAGCAGCCACGATGAGACCCAGTACTTC. The encoded protein is CASSHDETQYF.

This clone was counted only a few times. V gene TRBV4-1 combines with J gene TRBJ2-5; D unclear. CDR3 length: 14 residues. V lost 4 bases to trimming and J lost 5 bases, with 14 bases between them. Looked up from germline, CDR1 is MGHRA and CDR2 is YSYEKL. CDR3 sequence: CASSPERWRETQYF. In DNA form, the CDR3 reads TGCGCCAGCAGCCCGGAGCGATGGCGGGAGACCCAGTACTTC.

This clone has just a few counts. V usage is TRBV4-3 and J usage is TRBJ2-3, with D possibly being TRBD1 or TRBD2 (7 bases each). The CDR3 contains 17 residues. Germline CDR1 and CDR2: LGHNA and YSLEER. Trimming removed 2 bases from V and 5 bases from J, with 20 bases in between. The CDR3 nucleotides are TGCGCCAGCAGCCAAAGGTGGGAGGGGGCAAAAGGAGATACGCAGTATTTT. This sequence encodes CASSQRWEGAKGDTQYF.

The chain joins TRBV5-1 to TRBJ2-2, with D unresolved. CDR1 is SGHRS, CDR2 YFSETQ, per germline. V dropped 0 bases and J dropped 7 bases, with 13 bases sitting between them. This CDR3 spans 15 amino acids. The CDR3 DNA reads as TGCGCCAGCAGCTTGGTATCCCCAAACGACGGGGAGCTGTTTTTT. It encodes CASSLVSPNDGELFF.

This sequence joins TRBV2 and TRBJ2-5; no firm D call. Germline CDR1 reads SNHLY; CDR2 reads FYNNEI. The V end was cut by 1 base, the J end by 2 bases, with 11 bases between. This CDR3 is 15 amino acids long. CDR3 sequence: CASSEVSLIQETQYF. DNA of the CDR3: TGTGCCAGCAGTGAAGTGTCCCTCATACAAGAGACCCAGTACTTC.

This chain connects TRBV7-2 to TRBJ1-2; possibly TRBD1 for D (5 bases). The V end was cut by 5 bases, the J end by 4 bases, with 14 bases between. Per germline, CDR1 SGHTA and CDR2 FQGNSA. The CDR3 runs to 14 residues. The CDR3: CASSTGGSGYGYTF. CDR3 DNA sequence: TGTGCCAGCAGCACGGGGGGTAGCGGCTATGGCTACACCTTC.

This clone has a handful of counts. V gene TRBV29-1 combines with J gene TRBJ2-1; D assignment may be TRBD1 or TRBD2 (5 bases each). This CDR3 is built from 8 residues. CDR1 SQVTM and CDR2 ANQGSEA come from the germline V gene. Trimming removed 3 bases from V and 14 bases from J, with 5 bases in between. The CDR3 DNA follows: TGCAGCGTTGAGGGGGAGTTCTTC. Translated: CSVEGEFF.

This clone was seen a few times. The chain links TRBV7-2 to TRBJ1-5; weak D call: TRBD1 (5 bases). The CDR3 is 14 residues long. V lost 3 bases and J 3 bases, leaving 9 bases between the germline ends. The germline V gene encodes CDR1 SGHTA and CDR2 FQGNSA. The CDR3 loop is CASSFGTHNQPQHF. The CDR3 DNA reads TGTGCCAGCAGCTTCGGGACTCACAATCAGCCCCAGCATTTT.

This clone turned up a few times. The chain employs TRBV18 and TRBJ2-1; D tentatively reads TRBD1 or TRBD2 (5 bases each). The CDR3 is made up of 15 amino acids. CDR1 KGHSH and CDR2 LQKENI come from the germline V gene. V was trimmed by 0 bases and J by 8 bases, leaving 14 bases between them. This CDR3 is CASSPPGTLGDEQFF. CDR3 nucleotides: TGTGCCAGCTCACCACCCGGGACCCTCGGCGATGAGCAGTTCTTC.

This clone was observed a handful of times. This chain links TRBV19 with TRBJ2-2; D is perhaps TRBD1 (5 bases). The germline V and J ends were trimmed by 5 bases and 1 base, with 8 bases remaining between them. The germline V gene encodes CDR1 LNHDA and CDR2 SQIVND (reference sequence). The CDR3 contains 14 residues. CDR3 sequence: CASSFGQNTGELFF. The CDR3 DNA reads TGTGCCAGTAGTTTTGGACAGAACACCGGGGAGCTGTTTTTT.

The chain employs TRBV7-9 and TRBJ2-7, with no clear D. Per germline, CDR1 SEHNR and CDR2 FQNEAQ (reference sequence). V dropped 1 base and J dropped 2 bases, with 6 bases sitting between them. The CDR3 has 13 amino acids. The CDR3 sequence is CASSLDSPYEQYF. The CDR3 DNA reads TGTGCCAGCAGCTTAGACAGCCCCTACGAGCAGTACTTC.

This clone turned up a few times. The chain couples TRBV6-1 to TRBJ2-7; TRBD2 is a possible D gene (5 bases). Trimming pared 4 bases from V and 6 bases from J, leaving 7 bases between. Per the germline V gene, CDR1 is MNHNS and CDR2 is SASEGT. The CDR3 length is 11 residues. CDR3 region: CASSASGEQYF. CDR3 in DNA: TGTGCCAGCAGTGCCAGCGGCGAGCAGTACTTC.

There are a few counts of this clone. This sequence joins TRBV6-5 and TRBJ2-3, with 11 nucleotides matching TRBD1. The germline gives CDR1 MNHEY, CDR2 SVGAGI. Unmatched junction bases numbered 7, after V lost 4 bases and J lost 4 bases. The CDR3 is made up of 16 amino acids. DNA for the CDR3: TGTGCCAGCAGTTCGACCCCGGGACAGGGGGCAGATACGCAGTATTTT. Translation gives CASSSTPGQGADTQYF.

This clone was seen more than once but under ten times. The chain joins TRBV11-1 to TRBJ2-5, with 7 nucleotides matching TRBD1. The V segment lost 5 bases and the J segment 2 bases; nucleotides outside the gene matches: 8. The CDR3 loop spans 15 amino acids. Germline CDR1 reads SGHAT; CDR2 reads FQDESV (reference sequence). In DNA form, the CDR3 reads TGTGCCAGCAGCATCCGGGACAGACAACAAGAGACCCAGTACTTC. This sequence encodes CASSIRDRQQETQYF.

The rearrangement links TRBV27 to TRBJ1-5; D uncertain. The CDR3 is 12 residues long. The V end was cut by 3 bases, the J end by 4 bases, with 4 bases between. Germline V lookup: CDR1 MNHEY, CDR2 SMNVEV (reference sequence). The CDR3 bases are TGTGCCAGCAGTTTCCGGAATCAGCCCCAGCATTTT. Translated: CASSFRNQPQHF.

J is TRBJ2-3 and V is TRBV30; 7 nucleotides line up with TRBD2. Germline assignment: CDR1 GTSNPN and CDR2 SVGIG (reference sequence). The CDR3 sequence is 16 residues long. V was clipped by 2 bases and J by 0 bases; unmatched bases: 8. The CDR3 is CAWSTAGDRSTDTQYF. CDR3 nucleotide sequence: TGTGCCTGGAGTACGGCGGGAGATAGAAGCACAGATACGCAGTATTTT. The whole variable domain, remainder taken from reference TRBV30 and TRBJ2-3, is SQTIHQWPATLVQPVGSPLSLECTVEGTSNPNLYWYRQAAGRGLQLLFYSVGIGQISSEVPQNLSASRPQDRQFILSSKKLLLSDSGFYLCAWSTAGDRSTDTQYFGPGTRLTVL.

This clone was observed a few times. The chain couples TRBV27 to TRBJ1-5; D perhaps matches TRBD1 (6 bases). Per germline, CDR1 MNHEY and CDR2 SMNVEV (reference sequence). Trimming stripped 4 bases from V and 3 bases from J, with 10 bases between. The CDR3 contains 14 residues. The CDR3 protein is CASSSGGPNQPQHF. DNA for the CDR3: TGTGCCAGCAGTTCCGGGGGCCCCAATCAGCCCCAGCATTTT.

This clone has a handful of counts. V gene TRBV27 combines with J gene TRBJ2-1, with D perhaps matching TRBD1 or TRBD2 (5 bases each). The CDR3 covers 14 residues. Between the trimmed V and J ends, which lost 7 bases and 8 bases, there was a span of 18 bases. In germline, CDR1 is MNHEY, CDR2 SMNVEV (reference sequence). CDR3 DNA sequence: TGTGCCAGCATGATCTCGTTCGGGGCCCATGAGCAGTTCTTC. It encodes CASMISFGAHEQFF.

The chain uses TRBV9 and TRBJ2-7; D remains unclear. This CDR3 comprises 13 residues. The germline gives CDR1 SGDLS, CDR2 YYNGEE. The V end lost 4 bases, the J end lost 3 bases, and 11 bases lay between the germline ends. For the CDR3, the DNA is TGTGCCAGCAGCCAGACTCAAAACTACGAGCAGTACTTC. Amino acid sequence: CASSQTQNYEQYF.

This chain joins TRBV30 and TRBJ1-1; D is perhaps TRBD1 (5 bases). The CDR3 length is 12 residues. Deletions cut 6 bases from V and 6 bases from J, with 14 bases between. Germline V gives CDR1 GTSNPN, CDR2 SVGIG (reference sequence). The CDR3 protein is CACMDTNAEAFF. CDR3 nucleotide sequence: TGTGCCTGCATGGACACAAACGCTGAAGCTTTCTTT.

This clone was counted a few times. V is TRBV29-1 and J is TRBJ1-5, with a possible D match to TRBD1 (6 bases). The CDR3 covers 13 residues. CDR1 SQVTM and CDR2 ANQGSEA come from the germline V gene. The germline V and J ends were trimmed by 4 bases and 4 bases, with 11 bases remaining between them. CDR3 nucleotides: TGCAGCGTTGCCCCAGGGGCAAATCAGCCCCAGCATTTT. Amino acids: CSVAPGANQPQHF.

This clone was recorded a few times. The rearrangement links TRBV29-1 to TRBJ2-7; D is perhaps TRBD1 or TRBD2 (5 bases each). The CDR3 totals 15 residues. Germline V gives CDR1 SQVTM, CDR2 ANQGSEA. The germline V and J ends were trimmed by 1 base and 0 bases, with 13 bases remaining between them. CDR3 amino acids: CSVEGARDDSYEQYF. CDR3 nucleotide sequence: TGCAGCGTTGAAGGGGCTCGGGACGACTCCTACGAGCAGTACTTC.

Only a few counts were recorded for this clone. The rearrangement joins TRBV27 to TRBJ2-1, with 8 bases fitting TRBD2. J lost 5 bases, V lost 3 bases, and 6 bases had no gene match. The CDR3 consists of 15 residues. Germline assignment: CDR1 MNHEY and CDR2 SMNVEV (reference sequence). The CDR3 region is CASSLNSGMDNEQFF. The CDR3 DNA follows: TGTGCCAGCAGTTTGAATAGCGGGATGGACAATGAGCAGTTCTTC.